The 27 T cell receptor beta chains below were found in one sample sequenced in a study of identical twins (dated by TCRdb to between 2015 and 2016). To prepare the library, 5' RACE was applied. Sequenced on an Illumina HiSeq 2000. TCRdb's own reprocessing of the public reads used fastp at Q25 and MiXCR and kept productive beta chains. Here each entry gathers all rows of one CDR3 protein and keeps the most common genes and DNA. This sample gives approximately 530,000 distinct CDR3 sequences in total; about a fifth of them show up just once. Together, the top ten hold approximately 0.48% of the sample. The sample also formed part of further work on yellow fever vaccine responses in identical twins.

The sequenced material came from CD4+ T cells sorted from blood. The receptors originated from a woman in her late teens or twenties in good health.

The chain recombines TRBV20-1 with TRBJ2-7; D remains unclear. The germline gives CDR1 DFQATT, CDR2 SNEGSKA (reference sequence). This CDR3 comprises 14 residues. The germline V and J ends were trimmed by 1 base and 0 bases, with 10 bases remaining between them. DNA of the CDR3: TGCAGTGCTAGAGGGGTTTTAGTCTCCTACGAGCAGTACTTC. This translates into CSARGVLVSYEQYF.

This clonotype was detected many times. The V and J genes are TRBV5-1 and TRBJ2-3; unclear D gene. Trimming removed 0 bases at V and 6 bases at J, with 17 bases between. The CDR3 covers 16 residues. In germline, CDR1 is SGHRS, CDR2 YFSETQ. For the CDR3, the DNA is TGCGCCAGCAGCTTGGGTAGTCAGAAGTCACAGGATACGCAGTATTTT. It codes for CASSLGSQKSQDTQYF.

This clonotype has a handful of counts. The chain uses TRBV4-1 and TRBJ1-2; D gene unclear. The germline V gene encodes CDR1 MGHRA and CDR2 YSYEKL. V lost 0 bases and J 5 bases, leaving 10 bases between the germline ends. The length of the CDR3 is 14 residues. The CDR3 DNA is TGCGCCAGCAGCCAAGAAGCGCAGAAGTATGGCTACACCTTC. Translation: CASSQEAQKYGYTF.

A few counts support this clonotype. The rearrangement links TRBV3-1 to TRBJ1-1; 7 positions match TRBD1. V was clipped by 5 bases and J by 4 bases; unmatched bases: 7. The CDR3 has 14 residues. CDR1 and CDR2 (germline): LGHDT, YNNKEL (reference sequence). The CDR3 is CASSDRQGSTEAFF. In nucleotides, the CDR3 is TGTGCCAGCAGCGATAGACAGGGATCCACTGAAGCTTTCTTT.

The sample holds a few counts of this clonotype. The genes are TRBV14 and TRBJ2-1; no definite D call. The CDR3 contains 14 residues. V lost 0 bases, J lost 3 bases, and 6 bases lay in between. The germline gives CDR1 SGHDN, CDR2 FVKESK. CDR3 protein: CASSQDHSYNEQFF. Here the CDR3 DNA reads TGTGCCAGCAGCCAAGATCACAGCTACAATGAGCAGTTCTTC.

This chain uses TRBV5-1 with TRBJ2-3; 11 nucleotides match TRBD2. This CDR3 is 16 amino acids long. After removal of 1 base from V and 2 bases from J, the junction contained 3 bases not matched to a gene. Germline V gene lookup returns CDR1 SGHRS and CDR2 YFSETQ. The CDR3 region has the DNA TGCGCCAGCAGCTTGCGACTAGCGGGACACACAGATACGCAGTATTTT. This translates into CASSLRLAGHTDTQYF. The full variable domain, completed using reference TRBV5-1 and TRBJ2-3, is KAGVTQTPRYLIKTRGQQVTLSCSPISGHRSVSWYQQTPGQGLQFLFEYFSETQRNKGNFPGRFSGRQFSNSRSEMNVSTLELGDSALYLCASSLRLAGHTDTQYFGPGTRLTVL.

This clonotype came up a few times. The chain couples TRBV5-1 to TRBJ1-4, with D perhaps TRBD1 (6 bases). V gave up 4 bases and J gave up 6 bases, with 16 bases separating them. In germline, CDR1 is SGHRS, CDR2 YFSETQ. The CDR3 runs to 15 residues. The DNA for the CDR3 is TGCGCCAGCAGCCTTTCGAACAGGGCTCATGAAAAACTGTTTTTT. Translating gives CASSLSNRAHEKLFF. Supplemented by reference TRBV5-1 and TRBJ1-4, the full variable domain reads KAGVTQTPRYLIKTRGQQVTLSCSPISGHRSVSWYQQTPGQGLQFLFEYFSETQRNKGNFPGRFSGRQFSNSRSEMNVSTLELGDSALYLCASSLSNRAHEKLFFGSGTQLSVL.

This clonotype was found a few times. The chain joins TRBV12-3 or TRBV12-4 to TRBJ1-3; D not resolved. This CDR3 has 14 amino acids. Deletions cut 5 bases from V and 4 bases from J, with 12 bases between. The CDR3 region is CASSPASGGNTIYF. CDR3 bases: TGTGCCAGCAGTCCCGCCTCAGGAGGAAACACCATATATTTT.

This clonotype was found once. CDR3 bases: TGTGCCAGCAGTGTCGGGCAGCCTAACTATGGCTACACCTTC. Its translation: CASSVGQPNYGYTF. The chain is built from TRBV2 and TRBJ1-2; D is unclear. V was trimmed by 4 bases and J by 0 bases, leaving 9 bases between them. Germline assignment: CDR1 SNHLY and CDR2 FYNNEI. The CDR3 consists of 14 residues.

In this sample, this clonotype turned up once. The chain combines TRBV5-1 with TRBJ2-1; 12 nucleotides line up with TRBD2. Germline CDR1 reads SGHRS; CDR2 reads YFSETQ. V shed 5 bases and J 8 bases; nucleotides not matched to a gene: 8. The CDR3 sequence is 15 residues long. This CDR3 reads CASRLTSGSLDEQFF. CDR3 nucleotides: TGCGCCAGCAGGTTGACTAGCGGGAGTTTGGATGAGCAGTTCTTC.

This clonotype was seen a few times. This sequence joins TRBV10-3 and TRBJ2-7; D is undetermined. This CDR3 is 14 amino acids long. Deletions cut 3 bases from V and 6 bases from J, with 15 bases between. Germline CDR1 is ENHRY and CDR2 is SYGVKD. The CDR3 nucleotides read TGTGCCATCAGTGACCGCCCAGCGCGCTTCGAGCAGTACTTC. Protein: CAISDRPARFEQYF.

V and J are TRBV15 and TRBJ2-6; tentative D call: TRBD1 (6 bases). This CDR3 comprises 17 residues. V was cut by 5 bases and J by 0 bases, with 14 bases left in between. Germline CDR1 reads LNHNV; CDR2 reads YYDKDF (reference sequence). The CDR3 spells CATSLGQTSSGANVLTF. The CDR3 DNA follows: TGTGCCACCAGCCTAGGACAGACGAGCTCTGGGGCCAACGTCCTGACTTTC. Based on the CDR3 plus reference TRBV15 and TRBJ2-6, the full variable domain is DAMVIQNPRYQVTQFGKPVTLSCSQTLNHNVMYWYQQKSSQAPKLLFHYYDKDFNNEADTPDNFQSRRPNTSFCFLDIRSPGLGDTAMYLCATSLGQTSSGANVLTFGAGSRLTVL.

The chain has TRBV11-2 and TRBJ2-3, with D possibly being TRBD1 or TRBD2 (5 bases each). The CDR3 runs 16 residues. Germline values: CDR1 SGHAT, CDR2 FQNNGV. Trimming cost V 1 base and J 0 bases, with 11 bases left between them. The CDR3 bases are TGTGCCAGCAGCTTAGCCGCCGGGACGAGCACAGATACGCAGTATTTT. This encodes CASSLAAGTSTDTQYF.

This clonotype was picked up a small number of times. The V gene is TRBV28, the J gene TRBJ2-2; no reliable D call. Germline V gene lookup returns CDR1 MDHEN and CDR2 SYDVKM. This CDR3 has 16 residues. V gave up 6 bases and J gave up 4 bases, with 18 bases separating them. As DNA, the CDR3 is TGTGCCAGCAGCCCCCCCCGCGGTGTACGCACCGGGGAGCTGTTTTTT. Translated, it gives CASSPPRGVRTGELFF.

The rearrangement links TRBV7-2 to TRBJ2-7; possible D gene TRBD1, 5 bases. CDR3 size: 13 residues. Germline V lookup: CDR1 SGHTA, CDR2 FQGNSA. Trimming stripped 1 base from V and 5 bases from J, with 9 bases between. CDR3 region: CASSLVDSDEQYF. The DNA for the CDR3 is TGTGCCAGCAGCTTAGTAGACAGCGACGAGCAGTACTTC.

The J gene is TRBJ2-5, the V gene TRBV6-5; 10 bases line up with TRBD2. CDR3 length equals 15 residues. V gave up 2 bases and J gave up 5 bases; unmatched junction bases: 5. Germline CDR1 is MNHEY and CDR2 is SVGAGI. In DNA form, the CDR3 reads TGTGCCAGCAGTTACCGACCGGGACTAGCGGAGACCCAGTACTTC. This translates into CASSYRPGLAETQYF.

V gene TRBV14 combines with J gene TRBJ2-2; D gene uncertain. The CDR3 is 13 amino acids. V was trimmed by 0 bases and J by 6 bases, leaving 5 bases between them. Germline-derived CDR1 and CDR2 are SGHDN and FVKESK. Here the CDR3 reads CASSQDLAGELFF. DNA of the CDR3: TGTGCCAGCAGCCAAGATCTTGCCGGGGAGCTGTTTTTT.

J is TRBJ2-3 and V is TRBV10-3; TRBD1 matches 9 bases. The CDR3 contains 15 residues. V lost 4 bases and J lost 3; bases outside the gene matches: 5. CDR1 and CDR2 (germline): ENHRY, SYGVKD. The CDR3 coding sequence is TGTGCCATCAGTGCAGACAGGGGGGGGACAGATACGCAGTATTTT. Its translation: CAISADRGGTDTQYF.

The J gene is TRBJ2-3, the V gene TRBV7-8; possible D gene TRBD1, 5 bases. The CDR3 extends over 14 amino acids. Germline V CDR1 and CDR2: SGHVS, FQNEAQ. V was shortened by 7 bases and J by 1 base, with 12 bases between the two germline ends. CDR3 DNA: TGTGCCAGCACCAAAGGACACGGCACAGATACGCAGTATTTT. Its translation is CASTKGHGTDTQYF.

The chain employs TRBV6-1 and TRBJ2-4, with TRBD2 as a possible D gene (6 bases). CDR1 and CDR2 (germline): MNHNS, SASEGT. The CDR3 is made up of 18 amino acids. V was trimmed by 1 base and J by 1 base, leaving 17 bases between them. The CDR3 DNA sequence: TGTGCCAGCAGTGAAGGTCCTTGGTTAGGAGGGGCCAAAAACATTCAGTACTTC. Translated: CASSEGPWLGGAKNIQYF.

The CDR3 DNA reads as TGTGCCAGCAGTCCACTAGCGGGCGCCTCCTCTGGGGCCAACGTCCTGACTTTC. This sequence encodes CASSPLAGASSGANVLTF. The chain uses TRBV3-1 and TRBJ2-6; 9 bases map to TRBD2. This CDR3 has 18 amino acids. V shed 6 bases, J shed 0 bases, and the junction held 9 bases outside the gene matches. Germline V gene lookup returns CDR1 LGHDT and CDR2 YNNKEL (reference sequence).

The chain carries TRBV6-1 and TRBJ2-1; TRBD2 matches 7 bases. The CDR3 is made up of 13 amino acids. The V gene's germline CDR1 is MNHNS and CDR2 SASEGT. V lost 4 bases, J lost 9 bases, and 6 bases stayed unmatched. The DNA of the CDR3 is TGTGCCAGCAGTGTCACTAGCGAAGTTGAGCAGTTCTTC. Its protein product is CASSVTSEVEQFF.

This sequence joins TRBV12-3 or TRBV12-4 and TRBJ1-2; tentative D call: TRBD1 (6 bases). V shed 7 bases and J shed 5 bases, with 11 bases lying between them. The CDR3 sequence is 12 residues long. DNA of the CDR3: TGTGCCAGCACCGAAGGGGGTTATGGCTACACCTTC. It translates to CASTEGGYGYTF.

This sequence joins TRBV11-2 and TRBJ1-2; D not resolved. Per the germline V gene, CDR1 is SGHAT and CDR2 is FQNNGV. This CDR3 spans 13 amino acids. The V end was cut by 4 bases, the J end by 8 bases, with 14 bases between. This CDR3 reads CASSSMSEAGYTF. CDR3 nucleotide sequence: TGTGCCAGCAGCTCCATGAGTGAAGCCGGCTACACCTTC.

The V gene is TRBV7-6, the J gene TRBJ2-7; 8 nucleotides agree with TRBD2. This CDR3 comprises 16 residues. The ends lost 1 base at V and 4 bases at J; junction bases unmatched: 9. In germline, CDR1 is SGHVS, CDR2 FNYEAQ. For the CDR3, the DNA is TGTGCCAGCAGCTTAGAAGAGCGGGGGACAAAGTACGAGCAGTACGTC. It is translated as CASSLEERGTKYEQYV.

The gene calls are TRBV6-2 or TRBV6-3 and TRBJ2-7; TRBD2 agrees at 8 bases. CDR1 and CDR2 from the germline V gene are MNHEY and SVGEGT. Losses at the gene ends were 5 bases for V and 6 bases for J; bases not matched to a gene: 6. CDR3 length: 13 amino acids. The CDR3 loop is CASSLGLAGEQYV. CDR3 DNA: TGTGCCAGCAGTCTAGGACTAGCAGGCGAGCAGTACGTC.

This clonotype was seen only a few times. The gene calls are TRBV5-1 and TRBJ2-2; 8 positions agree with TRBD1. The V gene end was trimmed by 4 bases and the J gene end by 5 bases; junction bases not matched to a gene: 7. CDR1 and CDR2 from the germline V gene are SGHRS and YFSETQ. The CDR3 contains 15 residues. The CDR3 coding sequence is TGCGCCAGCAGCCCGCAGACAGGGGTAACCGGGGAGCTGTTTTTT. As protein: CASSPQTGVTGELFF.